Listed below are T cell receptor beta chains from one sample, sequenced in a study of T-cell memory formation after mild COVID-19. Using its own MiXCR run on the 5' RACE reads, TCRdb lists one record per CDR3 protein. The sample shows about 470,000 distinct CDR3 sequences, 20% to 25% of them seen only once. The sample was PBMCs or a T cell subset sorted from them (not recorded which). All receptors derive from an adult woman who had mild COVID-19 (a few samples of this study predate the infection). Cell type and time point are not known. Each CDR3 is given with its conserved first and last residue. D genes are given only for firm matches.

>TRBD2|TRBV5-1
CASSEGTSGGGEQFF
>TRBD1|TRBV6-6
CASSWTTGQGDTQYF
>TRBD2|TRBV7-3
CASSLVSGTSGRRENEQFF
>TRBD1|TRBV20-1
CSATPGTANYEQYF
>TRBD2|TRBV24-1
CATSESFVAGVSDTQYF
>.|TRBV7-8
CASSTVPGELFF
>.|TRBV10-3
CAIARGANEQYF
>.|TRBV5-1
CASSLEGREDGYTF
>TRBD2|TRBV20-1
CSARDNSGDRNEQFF
>.|TRBV7-8
CASSRHTGELFF
>TRBD2|TRBV12-3/TRBV12-4
CASSGPASGRETQYF
>TRBD1|TRBV5-6
CASSSDRSYNEQFF
>.|TRBV7-8
CASSFPGVGGTIYF
>.|TRBV4-2
CASSQERDQLEQYF
>.|TRBV29-1
CSVDRSDTQYF
>.|TRBV4-1
CASSQRTPSGNTIYF
>TRBD2|TRBV5-1
CASSLDGGGYEQYF
>TRBD2|TRBV7-9
CASSLVLAIGETQYF
>.|TRBV12-3/TRBV12-4
CASSFGPQGYTF
>TRBD1|TRBV6-2/TRBV6-3
CASSYGQGRDTQYF
>.|TRBV30
CAFPRGSGANVLTF
>.|TRBV2
CASRPRAPGRQTQYF
>.|TRBV24-1
CATSDHTTGLNQPQHF
>.|TRBV5-1
CASSLSASATDTQYF
>.|TRBV4-3
CASSPRSPTTDTQYF
>.|TRBV13
CASSIGMGMSSYEQYF
>TRBD2|TRBV5-1
CASSLFLAGGLDEQFF
>.|TRBV4-3
CASSQDPGASVNTEAFF
>.|TRBV5-1
CASSLVLSGIHEQFF
>.|TRBV7-8
CASSLKAKNIQYF
>.|TRBV7-9
CASTNPPGELFF
>TRBD1|TRBV12-3/TRBV12-4
CASSSGTGRGYGYTF
>TRBD1|TRBV24-1
CATSDGNRGRPETQYF
>TRBD2|TRBV23-1
CASSQPSGRARSYNEQFF
>TRBD2|TRBV5-1
CASTLTSGGLGDTQYF
>.|TRBV18
CASSPRSDTQYF
>.|TRBV6-5
CASSPGDTGELFF
>TRBD2|TRBV5-6
CASSLVRGANEQFF
>.|TRBV20-1
CSASRGTGTDTQYF
>.|TRBV10-3
CAIRPDPTIGYTF
>.|TRBV7-3
CASSPSAPGTDTQYF
>.|TRBV12-3/TRBV12-4
CASSSTRDSSSYEQYF
>TRBD2|TRBV5-1
CASQLAGGKQFF
>TRBD1|TRBV24-1
CATSDYGTGDGETQYF
>.|TRBV24-1
CATSDQTEYYGYTF
>.|TRBV29-1
CSVEGGNREQYF
>.|TRBV20-1
CSARDRTGTKPNYGYTF
>TRBD1|TRBV5-4
CASSWSIGTGEETQYF
>.|TRBV18
CASSANSYKATNEKLFF
>.|TRBV9
CASSLSSAYNEQFF